Listed here is a single T cell receptor beta chain. There is no known antigen for this receptor. Within one base of it there is no much larger clone, and no base qualities were kept. For CDR1 and CDR2, the germline V gene lists MGHRA and YSYEKL. V and J are trimmed by 4 bases and 8 bases, and the gene matches miss 10 bases of the junction. The CDR3 sequence holds 15 residues, the cysteine and phenylalanine included. Only the CDR3 region is kept as DNA, spanning 45 bases read in frame from base 1. These data belong to a study of ipilimumab plus nivolumab after autologous stem cell transplantation (dated by TCRdb to about 2021). Regarding the complete study: Trial patients received a median of about five ipilimumab doses and seven to nine nivolumab doses. The trial enrolled patients with high-risk diffuse large B cell lymphoma, mature T cell lymphoma, or multiple myeloma undergoing autologous transplant. The intent-to-treat population of the trial consisted of under 40 patients.

What the work shows at the level of the full study, not this receptor alone: The authors stated that profiles of the T cell receptor repertoire, regulatory T cell phenotype and gut microbiota provided a biologic rationale for studying this approach further. The authors concluded that combined checkpoint inhibition appeared tolerable when used as consolidation after transplant.

Starting 14 to 28 days after the autologous transplant, patients began checkpoint therapy, which included ipilimumab at 1 mg/kg intravenously on day 1 of selected weeks. Nivolumab was given at 3 mg/kg intravenously on day 1 of weeks 1, 4, 7, 10, and every two weeks through week 26. Combined checkpoint inhibition with ipilimumab and nivolumab as consolidation after autologous stem cell transplantation was tested in a Phase Ib clinical trial. The receptor library was made with the immunoSEQ multiplex PCR assay. What TCRdb holds here is the immuneACCESS table cut down to in-frame rearrangements. Part of the clones is not present; checked against another copy, under half of the missing clones reflect an unresolved V gene, and the others are unexplained. Here the sample has more than 12,000 clones; around 79% occur a single time. The ten largest clonotypes hold around 9.3% of the sample.

Sequences were derived from PBMCs, sampled in a trial of ipilimumab plus nivolumab as post-transplant consolidation. Recombination joined TRBV4-1 with TRBJ1-4, with 7 bases aligning to TRBD1. The source is a male donor with primary mediastinal lymphoma. The CDR3 amino acid sequence is: CASSRFTGADEKLFF. The base sequence is TGCGCCAGCAGCCGTTTCACAGGGGCGGACGAAAAACTGTTTTTT.